The clone carrying this T cell receptor (beta chain) was seen many times. The antigen remains unidentified. This record comes from a study of T cells after yellow fever vaccination. General observations from the study: In post-booster samples, most primary-vaccination clones reappeared (approximately 95% CD4, about 91% CD8). Repertoires sorted by FACS could include abundant clonotypes that are contaminants from the bulk population.

A process of 5'RACE template switching, which added a universal primer site and UMIs, was used to make TCR cDNA. TCRdb fed the 5' RACE reads into MiXCR, producing one record per CDR3 protein. The data show under 200,000 distinct CDR3 sequences, approximately 10% seen once. Germline CDR1 LNHDA, CDR2 SQIVND (reference sequence). V dropped 4 bases and J dropped 3 bases, with 16 bases sitting between them. The CDR3 is 15 amino acids. This rearrangement joins TRBV19 to TRBJ2-7, with a tentative D call TRBD2 (6 bases). The receptor was isolated from a man aged 18-30 years who received the YFV17D yellow fever vaccine. The sample was CD8+ T cells sorted from PBMCs, taken 15 days after the yellow fever booster vaccination. The CDR3 spells CASSTVPSGGYEQYF. For the CDR3, the DNA is TGTGCCAGTAGTACCGTCCCTTCCGGGGGCTACGAGCAGTACTTC.